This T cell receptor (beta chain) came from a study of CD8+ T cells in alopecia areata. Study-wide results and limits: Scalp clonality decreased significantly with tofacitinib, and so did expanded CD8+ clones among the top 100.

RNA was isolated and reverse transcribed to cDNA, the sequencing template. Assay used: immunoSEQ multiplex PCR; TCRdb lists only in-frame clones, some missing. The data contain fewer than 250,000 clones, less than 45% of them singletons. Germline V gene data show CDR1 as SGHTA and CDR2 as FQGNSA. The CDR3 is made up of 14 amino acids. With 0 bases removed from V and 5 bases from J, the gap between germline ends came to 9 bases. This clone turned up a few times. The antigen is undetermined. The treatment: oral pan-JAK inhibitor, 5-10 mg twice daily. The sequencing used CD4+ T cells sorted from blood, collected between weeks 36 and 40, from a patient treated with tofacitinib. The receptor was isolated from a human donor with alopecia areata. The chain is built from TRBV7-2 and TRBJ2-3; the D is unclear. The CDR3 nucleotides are TGTGCCAGCAGCTTAGCGGGAACGAAAGATACGCAGTATTTT. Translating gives CASSLAGTKDTQYF.